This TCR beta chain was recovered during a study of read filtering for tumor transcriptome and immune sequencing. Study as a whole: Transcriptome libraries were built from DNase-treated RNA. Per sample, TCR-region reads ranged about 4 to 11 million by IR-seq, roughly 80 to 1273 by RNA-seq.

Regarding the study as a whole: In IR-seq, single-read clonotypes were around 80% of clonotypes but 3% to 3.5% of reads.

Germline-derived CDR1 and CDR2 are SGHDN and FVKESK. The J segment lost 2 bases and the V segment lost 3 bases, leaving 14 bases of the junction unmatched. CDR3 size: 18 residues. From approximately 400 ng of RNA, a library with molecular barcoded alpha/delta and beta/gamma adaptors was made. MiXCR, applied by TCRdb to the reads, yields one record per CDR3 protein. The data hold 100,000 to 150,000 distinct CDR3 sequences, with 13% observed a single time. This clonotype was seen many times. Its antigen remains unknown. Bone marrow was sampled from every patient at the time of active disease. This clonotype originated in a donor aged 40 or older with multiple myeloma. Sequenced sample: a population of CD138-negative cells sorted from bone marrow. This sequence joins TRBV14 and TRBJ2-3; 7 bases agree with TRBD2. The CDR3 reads CASSQGATSVIATDTQYF. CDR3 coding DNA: TGTGCCAGCAGCCAGGGCGCTACTAGCGTGATAGCCACAGATACGCAGTATTTT.